This T cell receptor beta chain was observed in a study of blood T cell repertoires in COVID-19. Turning to the study itself: Samples came from the United States, Italy and Spain, spanning acute and convalescent COVID-19.

Living in roughly 25 US areas, the participants were between roughly 18 and 90 years of age. Cohorts were assigned according to the clinical history that participants reported. Clones were read by immunoSEQ multiplex PCR, and TCRdb kept only the in-frame ones, dropping some. The sample records approximately 200,000 clones, roughly four fifths being singletons. CDR1 LNHNV and CDR2 YYDKDF come from the germline V gene (reference sequence). The CDR3 runs 17 residues. J was trimmed by 4 bases and V by 0 bases; bases with no gene match: 8. The TCR originated in a woman aged 35 to 49 with acute COVID-19. The chain links TRBV15 to TRBJ2-3; TRBD2 matches at 9 bases. Sequenced: PBMCs or T cells enriched from blood (not recorded which). The CDR3 spells CATSREKVAGGPDTQYF. The CDR3, as DNA: TGTGCCACCAGCAGAGAAAAAGTGGCGGGAGGGCCAGATACGCAGTATTTT.